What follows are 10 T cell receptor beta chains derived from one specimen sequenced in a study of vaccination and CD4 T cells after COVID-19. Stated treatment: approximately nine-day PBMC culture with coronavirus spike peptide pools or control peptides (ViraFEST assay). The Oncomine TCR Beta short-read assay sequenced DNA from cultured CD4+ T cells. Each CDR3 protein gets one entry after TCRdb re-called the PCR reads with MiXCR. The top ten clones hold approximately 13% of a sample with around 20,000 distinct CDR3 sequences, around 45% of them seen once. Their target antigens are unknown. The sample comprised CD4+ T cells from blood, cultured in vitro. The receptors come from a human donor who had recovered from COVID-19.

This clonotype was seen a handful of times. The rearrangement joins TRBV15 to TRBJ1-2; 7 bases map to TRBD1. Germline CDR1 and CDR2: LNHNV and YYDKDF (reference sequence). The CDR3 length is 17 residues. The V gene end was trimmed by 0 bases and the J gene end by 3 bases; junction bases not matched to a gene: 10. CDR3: CATSRDRTGVLDYGYTF. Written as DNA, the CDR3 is TGTGCCACCAGCAGAGATCGAACAGGGGTGTTGGACTATGGCTACACCTTC.

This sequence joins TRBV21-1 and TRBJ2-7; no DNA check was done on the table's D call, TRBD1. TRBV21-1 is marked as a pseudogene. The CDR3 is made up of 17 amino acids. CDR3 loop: CASSIPVGGGGTYEQYF. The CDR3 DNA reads TGTGCCAGCAGCATCCCAGTGGGGGGGGGCGGCACCTACGAGCAGTACTTC.

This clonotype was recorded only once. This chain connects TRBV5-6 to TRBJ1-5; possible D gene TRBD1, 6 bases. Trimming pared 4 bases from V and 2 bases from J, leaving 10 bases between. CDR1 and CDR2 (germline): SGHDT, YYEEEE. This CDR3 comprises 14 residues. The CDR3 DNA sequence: TGTGCCAGCAGCATAGGGGGTGGCAATCAGCCCCAGCATTTT. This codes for CASSIGGGNQPQHF.

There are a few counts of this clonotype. DNA for the CDR3: TGTGCCAGCAGGGGTGTGGAGAAGTCGGACACTGAAGCTTTCTTT. Translated, it gives CASRGVEKSDTEAFF. This sequence joins TRBV2 and TRBJ1-1; D gene uncertain. Germline-derived CDR1 and CDR2 are SNHLY and FYNNEI. CDR3 length equals 15 residues. Trimming stripped 6 bases from V and 3 bases from J, with 17 bases between.

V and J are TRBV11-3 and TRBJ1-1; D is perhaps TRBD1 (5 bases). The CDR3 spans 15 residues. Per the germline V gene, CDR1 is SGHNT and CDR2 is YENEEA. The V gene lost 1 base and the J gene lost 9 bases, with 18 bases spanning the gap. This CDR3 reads CASSLAAGLSRQAFF. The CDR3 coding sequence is TGTGCCAGCAGCTTAGCCGCGGGGCTCTCGCGGCAAGCTTTCTTT.

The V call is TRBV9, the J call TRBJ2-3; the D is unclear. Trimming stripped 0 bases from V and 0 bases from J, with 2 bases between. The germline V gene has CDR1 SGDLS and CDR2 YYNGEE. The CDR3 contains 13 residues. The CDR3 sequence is CASSVGSTDTQYF. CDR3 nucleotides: TGTGCCAGCAGCGTAGGCAGCACAGATACGCAGTATTTT.

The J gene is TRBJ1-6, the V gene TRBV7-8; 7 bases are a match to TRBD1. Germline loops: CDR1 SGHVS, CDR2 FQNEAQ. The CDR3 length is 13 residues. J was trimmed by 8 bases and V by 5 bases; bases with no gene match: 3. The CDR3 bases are TGTGCCAGCAGCACCGACAGGGATTCACCCCTCCACTTT. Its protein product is CASSTDRDSPLHF.

This chain's CDR3 is CATRLQGRDTQYF. DNA for the CDR3: TGTGCCACCCGTCTCCAAGGGAGGGATACGCAGTATTTT. This sequence joins TRBV25-1 and TRBJ2-3; a weak D match, TRBD2 (6 bases). CDR3 length: 13 amino acids. Deletions cut 10 bases from V and 6 bases from J, with 17 bases between. CDR1 is MGHDK and CDR2 is SYGVNS in the germline V gene.

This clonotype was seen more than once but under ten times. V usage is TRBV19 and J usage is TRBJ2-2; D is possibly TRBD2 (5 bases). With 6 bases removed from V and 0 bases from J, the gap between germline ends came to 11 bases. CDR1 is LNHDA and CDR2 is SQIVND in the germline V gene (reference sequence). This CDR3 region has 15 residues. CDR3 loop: CASSKTTANTGELFF. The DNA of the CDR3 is TGTGCCAGTAGCAAGACTACCGCGAACACCGGGGAGCTGTTTTTT.

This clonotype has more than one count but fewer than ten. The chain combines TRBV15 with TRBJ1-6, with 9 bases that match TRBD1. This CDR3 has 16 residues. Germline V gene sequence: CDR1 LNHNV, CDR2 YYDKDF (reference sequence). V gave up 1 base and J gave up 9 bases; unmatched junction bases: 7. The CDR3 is CATSRGVGTGISPLHF. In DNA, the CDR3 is TGTGCCACCAGCAGAGGGGTCGGGACAGGGATTTCACCCCTCCACTTT.